The 6 T cell receptor beta chains below all came from one sample that was sequenced in a study of T cell responses to AZD1222 COVID-19 vaccine. The protocol was immunoSEQ multiplex PCR, while the TCRdb copy is restricted to in-frame clones and leaves out a portion. The table includes about 29,000 clones, roughly 93% detected once. Specimen: peripheral blood, collected on day 0 of AZD1222 vaccination. All receptors come from an adult in good health.

This chain joins TRBV15 and TRBJ2-2; D remains unclear. V lost 5 bases to trimming and J lost 1 base, with 8 bases between them. The CDR3 length is 14 residues. Germline CDR1 reads LNHNV; CDR2 reads YYDKDF (reference sequence). CDR3 nucleotide sequence: TGTGCCACCAGCGCCCAGGTGAACACCGGGGAGCTGTTTTTT. It is translated as CATSAQVNTGELFF.

The V and J genes are TRBV28 and TRBJ1-2; no clear D gene. CDR1 is MDHEN and CDR2 is SYDVKM in the germline V gene. V was trimmed by 3 bases and J by 0 bases, leaving 14 bases between them. The CDR3 totals 16 residues. CDR3 sequence: CASSLARYPANYGYTF. The DNA for the CDR3 is TGTGCCAGCAGTTTGGCGAGATACCCGGCTAACTATGGCTACACCTTC.

J is TRBJ1-2 and V is TRBV12-3 or TRBV12-4, with 8 positions matching TRBD1. The CDR3 totals 13 residues. J was trimmed by 5 bases and V by 6 bases; bases with no gene match: 5. The CDR3 DNA follows: TGTGCCAGCAGGCGGGACAGGAGGTATGGCTACACCTTC. This gives the protein CASRRDRRYGYTF.

V and J are TRBV7-2 and TRBJ1-5; D uncertain. In germline, CDR1 is SGHTA, CDR2 FQGNSA. CDR3 length: 13 amino acids. V was clipped by 0 bases and J by 5 bases, with 5 bases between them. CDR3 sequence: CASSLADYQPQHF. The CDR3 nucleotides read TGTGCCAGCAGCTTAGCTGATTATCAGCCCCAGCATTTT.

The CDR3: CASSPSHGVNQPQHF. CDR3 DNA sequence: TGTGCCAGCAGCCCAAGCCACGGGGTTAATCAGCCCCAGCATTTT. J is TRBJ1-5 and V is TRBV7-6; D remains unclear. V lost 5 bases and J 4 bases, leaving 15 bases between the germline ends. This CDR3 region has 15 residues. CDR1 and CDR2 from the germline V gene are SGHVS and FNYEAQ.

V and J are TRBV28 and TRBJ1-2; 9 bases are a match to TRBD1. Germline assignment: CDR1 MDHEN and CDR2 SYDVKM. This CDR3 has 15 residues. The J segment lost 3 bases and the V segment lost 3 bases, leaving 5 bases of the junction unmatched. Here the CDR3 reads CASSLTGGGDYGYTF. In DNA form, the CDR3 reads TGTGCCAGCAGTTTGACAGGGGGAGGTGACTATGGCTACACCTTC.